The sequence of this T cell receptor beta chain was determined in a study of lung T cells in sarcoidosis with Löfgren's syndrome (dated by TCRdb to about 2017). Broadly, across the study: Sarcoidosis was described as a granulomatous, mainly pulmonary disease marked by CD4+ T cell accumulation in bronchoalveolar lavage fluid. The repertoire analyses focused on Löfgren's syndrome patients.

Results the study describes overall, beyond this receptor: Recognition of a sarcoidosis-associated antigen was only suggested, and the antigen itself remained putative and was not identified. Compared with control subjects, Lofgren's syndrome patients reportedly showed the greatest expansion in the V gene segments TRAV12-1 and TRBV2. Multiple Lofgren's syndrome patients were reported to share TRAV12-1 and TRBV2 CDR3 motifs, a finding that suggests public CD4+ TCR repertoires. When alphabeta pairing was analyzed, TRAV12-1 tended to pair preferentially with TRBV2, and the resulting paired TCRs displayed CDR3 homology.

TCRdb records Illumina MiSeq as the sequencer. TCRdb trimmed the raw reads at Q25, called clones with MiXCR and kept productive beta chains. Each entry is one CDR3 protein sequence, shown with its most common DNA and genes. Within this sample are roughly 63,000 distinct CDR3 sequences, with 21% of them counted one time only. Together, the top ten hold 2.3% of the sample. The CDR3 runs 17 residues from the cysteine to the phenylalanine. Only CDR3 DNA remains: 51 bases, in frame from the first base. The germline V gene sets CDR1 to SGHRS and CDR2 to YFSETQ. Compared with germline, V lacks 0 bases and J lacks 3 bases; bases without a gene match: 10. As to this clonotype: Its antigen specificity is not known. The record has no base qualities; no much larger clone is one base away.

Sequencing was done on a sample of CD4+ T cells from PBMCs. The origin of this receptor is a human donor with sarcoidosis (Löfgren's syndrome or another form), or a control subject (not recorded which). The rearranged segments are TRBV5-1 and TRBJ2-3, and 7 junctional nucleotides match TRBD1. The DNA sequence is given as TGCGCCAGCAGCTTGGCCACAGTAGGGGGCCGAACAGATACGCAGTATTTT. Its protein product is CASSLATVGGRTDTQYF.